This TCR beta chain derives from a study of blood T cells in healthy people across ages. As for the study in general: About one barcoded beta molecule per two T cells came from capture by template switching. Whole-study results and caveats: It was held that the diversity estimates obtained from one million T cells were underestimates.

The table lists this clonotype with many counts. The target antigen is unknown. Aged about 6 to 100, donors were systemically healthy Caucasians from Russia. Next came a second PCR, run for about 7 to 12 cycles, which used a sample-barcoded 5' primer along with a J-beta primer mix. Each sample provided no less than 2.5 million CDR3-containing paired-end reads. One entry per CDR3 protein results from TCRdb running MiXCR on the 5' RACE reads. The sample gives more than 800,000 distinct CDR3 sequences, 29% of which show up once; approximately 15% is in the top ten. The CDR3 length is 16 residues. Trimming took 5 bases from V and 0 from J, leaving 16 bases between them. CDR1 and CDR2 (germline): MNHNS, SASEGT.

The sequence was collected from a woman of 80 years or more in good health. The V call is TRBV6-1, the J call TRBJ1-2; D gene uncertain. The sequenced sample was blood. The CDR3 sequence is CASSKDLWSANYGYTF. CDR3 sequence (DNA): TGTGCCAGCAGTAAAGATCTTTGGTCTGCTAACTATGGCTACACCTTC.